The 25 T cell receptor beta chains presented below share a single source sample, sequenced in a study of cytomegalovirus exposure and HLA in healthy donors. The primer mix had 60 Vbeta and 13 Jbeta primers. The assay was immunoSEQ multiplex PCR, and TCRdb's table has in-frame clones only and misses some. The listing contains tens of thousands of clones. The sequenced sample consisted of PBMCs. These receptors were taken from a male donor in good health and CMV-seronegative.

The chain recombines TRBV5-6 with TRBJ2-7; possibly TRBD2 for D (7 bases). This CDR3 is built from 15 residues. From germline, CDR1 is SGHDT and CDR2 YYEEEE. Trimming stripped 5 bases from V and 5 bases from J, with 20 bases between. DNA for the CDR3: TGTGCCAGCAGTCTCATGGGGGGGCCGGTCGACGAGCAGTACTTC. Residues: CASSLMGGPVDEQYF.

This chain connects TRBV15 to TRBJ2-7; TRBD2 agrees at 12 bases. Trimming at V came to 0 bases and at J to 4 bases, leaving 7 bases not matched to a gene. The length of the CDR3 is 17 residues. CDR1 LNHNV and CDR2 YYDKDF come from the germline V gene (reference sequence). This CDR3 is CATSRDRASGGDYEQYF. CDR3 nucleotides: TGTGCCACCAGCAGAGATCGGGCTAGCGGGGGGGATTACGAGCAGTACTTC.

The J gene is TRBJ2-6, the V gene TRBV28, with 7 positions matching TRBD1. The CDR3 is 14 residues long. J was trimmed by 2 bases and V by 8 bases; bases with no gene match: 3. Germline V CDR1 and CDR2: MDHEN, SYDVKM. CDR3 protein: CASSTGAGANVLTF. CDR3 nucleotide sequence: TGTGCCAGCTCTACAGGGGCTGGGGCCAACGTCCTGACTTTC. The variable domain in full, with the rest retrieved from reference TRBV28 and TRBJ2-6, is DVKVTQSSRYLVKRTGEKVFLECVQDMDHENMFWYRQDPGLGLRLIYFSYDVKMKEKGDIPEGYSVSREKKERFSLILESASTNQTSMYLCASSTGAGANVLTFGAGSRLTVL.

The V gene is TRBV6-1, the J gene TRBJ1-6; 10 nucleotides agree with TRBD1. The J segment lost 7 bases and the V segment lost 8 bases, leaving 5 bases of the junction unmatched. The germline V gene has CDR1 MNHNS and CDR2 SASEGT. The CDR3 consists of 14 residues. The CDR3 nucleotides are TGTGCCAGCTCCGACAGGGGGCAGAATTCACCCCTCCACTTT. It is translated as CASSDRGQNSPLHF.

This sequence joins TRBV28 and TRBJ2-5; maybe TRBD1 (6 bases). The J call may be faulty, since TRBJ2-7 better matches the DNA end. The CDR3 runs 14 residues. Germline CDR1 and CDR2: MDHEN and SYDVKM. The CDR3 DNA is TGTGCCAGCAGTCCAAACAGGGTTACCTACGAGCAGTACTTC. Its translation: CASSPNRVTYEQYF.

This chain joins TRBV28 and TRBJ2-7; 9 bases map to TRBD2. V lost 5 bases and J lost 2; bases outside the gene matches: 7. Germline values: CDR1 MDHEN, CDR2 SYDVKM. The CDR3 loop spans 15 amino acids. CDR3: CASSLATSGAYEQYF. CDR3 nucleotides: TGTGCCAGCAGTCTAGCGACTAGCGGCGCCTACGAGCAGTACTTC.

CDR3 DNA: TGTGCCAGCAGCCATGATGACTACCCCCCTGACAATGAGCAGTTCTTC. Translation gives CASSHDDYPPDNEQFF. This chain joins TRBV4-2 and TRBJ2-1; D may be TRBD2 (5 bases). V was cut by 3 bases and J by 5 bases, with 17 bases left in between. The CDR3 has 16 residues. Germline loops: CDR1 LGHNA, CDR2 YNFKEQ.

V is TRBV11-2 and J is TRBJ2-5, with no clear D. Trimming pared 6 bases from V and 9 bases from J, leaving 11 bases between. The V gene's germline CDR1 is SGHAT and CDR2 FQNNGV. The CDR3 runs 11 residues. CDR3 nucleotides: TGTGCCAGCAGTAAAGACTCGTCCCAGTACTTC. This gives the protein CASSKDSSQYF.

V is TRBV4-1 and J is TRBJ2-5, with 7 bases identical to TRBD1. CDR3 length equals 15 residues. In germline, CDR1 is MGHRA, CDR2 YSYEKL. J gave up 4 bases and V 1 base, and 6 bases lay outside the gene matches. Here the CDR3 DNA reads TGCGCCAGCAGCCAAGGTCCCGCAGGGGGAGAGACCCAGTACTTC. Its protein is CASSQGPAGGETQYF.

The CDR3 reads CASTRGGAGRPGQPQHF. The CDR3 region has the DNA TGTGCCAGCACCCGGGGGGGCGCGGGGAGGCCGGGACAGCCCCAGCATTTT. V and J are TRBV27 and TRBJ1-5, with a weak D call TRBD1 (6 bases). CDR1 and CDR2 from the germline V gene are MNHEY and SMNVEV (reference sequence). V was clipped by 7 bases and J by 7 bases, with 26 bases between them. The CDR3 has 17 residues.

The gene calls are TRBV11-2 and TRBJ1-1; D ambiguous. The V and J ends lost 1 base and 5 bases respectively, with 8 bases between them. This CDR3 has 13 amino acids. The germline CDR1 and CDR2 sequences are SGHAT and FQNNGV. The CDR3 nucleotides are TGTGCCAGCAGCTTAGTTCCCGGTACTGAAGCTTTCTTT. Translating gives CASSLVPGTEAFF. Together with reference TRBV11-2 and TRBJ1-1, the CDR3 gives the full variable domain: EAGVAQSPRYKIIEKRQSVAFWCNPISGHATLYWYQQILGQGPKLLIQFQNNGVVDDSQLPKDRFSAERLKGVDSTLKIQPAKLEDSAVYLCASSLVPGTEAFFGQGTRLTVV.

CDR3 sequence: CASSTPGLDGYTF. CDR3 in DNA: TGTGCCAGCAGCACCCCGGGACTCGACGGCTACACCTTC. The chain combines TRBV7-2 with TRBJ1-2; D possibly corresponds to TRBD1 (5 bases). CDR3 size: 13 residues. Trimming took 5 bases from V and 8 from J, leaving 15 bases between them. Germline V gives CDR1 SGHTA, CDR2 FQGNSA.

The V and J genes are TRBV7-2 and TRBJ1-6, with no clear D. CDR3 length equals 13 residues. CDR1 and CDR2 (germline): SGHTA, FQGNSA. V shed 2 bases and J shed 8 bases, with 7 bases lying between them. DNA for the CDR3: TGTGCCAGCAGCTTACCCACTGATTCACCCCTCCACTTT. Its translation is CASSLPTDSPLHF.

CDR3 region: CASSMDSNEKLFF. Written as DNA, the CDR3 is TGTGCCAGTAGTATGGACAGTAATGAAAAACTGTTTTTT. This chain joins TRBV19 and TRBJ1-4; D might be TRBD1 (6 bases). The CDR3 is 13 residues long. Germline lookup yields CDR1 LNHDA and CDR2 SQIVND (reference sequence). V was cut by 3 bases and J by 4 bases, with 6 bases left in between.

The V call is TRBV6-5, the J call TRBJ1-1; tentatively, D is TRBD1 (6 bases). Germline assignment: CDR1 MNHEY and CDR2 SVGAGI. Trimming shortened V by 2 bases and J by 8 bases, and 15 bases separated the two germline ends. This CDR3 comprises 14 residues. CDR3 bases: TGTGCCAGCAGTTACCCAGGGGCTACCTCGGAAGCTTTCTTT. It yields the protein CASSYPGATSEAFF.

For this clone: The same CDR3 is also encoded by other DNA sequences in this sample. The V call is TRBV5-1, the J call TRBJ2-1; perhaps TRBD2 as D (6 bases). Trimming removed 2 bases at V and 5 bases at J, with 14 bases between. Germline CDR1 SGHRS, CDR2 YFSETQ. The CDR3 consists of 15 residues. CDR3 DNA: TGCGCCAGCAGCTTTTTGCTAGCGAGAGACAATGAGCAGTTCTTC. This encodes CASSFLLARDNEQFF.

V usage is TRBV14 and J usage is TRBJ2-5; D is possibly TRBD2 (5 bases). The CDR3 spans 15 residues. The V end lost 1 base, the J end lost 2 bases, and 11 bases lay between the germline ends. Germline assignment: CDR1 SGHDN and CDR2 FVKESK. The CDR3 DNA sequence: TGTGCCAGCAGCCAAGTCCGAGGGTCACAAGAGACCCAGTACTTC. Translating it yields CASSQVRGSQETQYF. Full variable domain (remainder filled in from reference TRBV14 and TRBJ2-5): EAGVTQFPSHSVIEKGQTVTLRCDPISGHDNLYWYRRVMGKEIKFLLHFVKESKQDESGMPNNRFLAERTGGTYSTLKVQPAELEDSGVYFCASSQVRGSQETQYFGPGTRLLVL.

This chain connects TRBV5-4 to TRBJ2-2; TRBD2 agrees at 12 bases. The CDR3 contains 18 residues. Germline V CDR1 and CDR2: SGHNT, YYREEE (reference sequence). Trimming at V came to 3 bases and at J to 4 bases, leaving 10 bases not matched to a gene. The CDR3 spells CASSWASGRVAGTGELFF. The CDR3 region has the DNA TGTGCCAGCAGCTGGGCTAGCGGGAGGGTGGCAGGCACCGGGGAGCTGTTTTTT.

V gene TRBV7-2 combines with J gene TRBJ2-5; maybe TRBD1 (5 bases). The DNA matches TRBJ2-7 better at its end, which makes the J call doubtful. Per the germline V gene, CDR1 is SGHTA and CDR2 is FQGNSA. This CDR3 is 16 amino acids long. CDR3 region: CASSLEGSQGSYEQYF. CDR3 coding DNA: TGTGCCAGCAGCTTAGAAGGCTCTCAGGGCTCCTACGAGCAGTACTTC.

V gene TRBV6-5 combines with J gene TRBJ2-2; TRBD1 might be the D (6 bases). The V end was cut by 6 bases, the J end by 6 bases, with 11 bases between. The CDR3 spans 13 residues. Germline CDR1 reads MNHEY; CDR2 reads SVGAGI. The DNA of the CDR3 is TGTGCCAGCAGACCACAGGGAGCCGGGGAGCTGTTTTTT. Residues: CASRPQGAGELFF.

The chain combines TRBV2 with TRBJ2-2; perhaps TRBD2 as D (7 bases). Germline loops: CDR1 SNHLY, CDR2 FYNNEI. V gave up 7 bases and J gave up 7 bases, with 16 bases separating them. CDR3 size: 14 residues. The CDR3 loop is CASTKGGPGGELFF. CDR3 bases: TGTGCCAGCACCAAGGGGGGGCCAGGCGGGGAGCTGTTTTTT.

This chain joins TRBV27 and TRBJ2-1; 8 nucleotides match TRBD2. The CDR3 runs 15 residues. CDR1 and CDR2 from the germline V gene are MNHEY and SMNVEV (reference sequence). The ends lost 1 base at V and 5 bases at J; junction bases unmatched: 4. CDR3 in amino acids: CASSLYGGVDNEQFF. The CDR3 region has the DNA TGTGCCAGCAGTTTATACGGGGGGGTCGACAATGAGCAGTTCTTC.

This chain uses TRBV7-9 with TRBJ2-7; 12 nucleotides match TRBD1. J was trimmed by 5 bases and V by 11 bases; bases with no gene match: 4. The CDR3 totals 12 residues. Germline V lookup: CDR1 SEHNR, CDR2 FQNEAQ (reference sequence). This chain's CDR3 is CAVGQGADEQYF. The CDR3 nucleotides are TGTGCCGTGGGACAGGGGGCTGACGAGCAGTACTTC.

The CDR3 here is CATSRGPGSYEQYF. The CDR3 nucleotides are TGTGCCACCAGCAGGGGTCCGGGGTCCTACGAGCAGTACTTC. The rearrangement links TRBV15 to TRBJ2-7, with TRBD2 as a possible D gene (5 bases). The CDR3 extends over 14 amino acids. The germline CDR1 and CDR2 sequences are LNHNV and YYDKDF (reference sequence). V lost 3 bases and J 1 base, leaving 10 bases between the germline ends.

V usage is TRBV5-4 and J usage is TRBJ2-1; 10 nucleotides agree with TRBD2. Germline trimming cut 5 bases from V and 6 bases from J; bases unmatched to any gene: 8. CDR1 is SGHNT and CDR2 is YYREEE in the germline V gene (reference sequence). CDR3 size: 15 residues. In DNA form, the CDR3 reads TGTGCCAGCAGTCTAAGCGGGAGGGCCCTCAATGAGCAGTTCTTC. The encoded protein is CASSLSGRALNEQFF.